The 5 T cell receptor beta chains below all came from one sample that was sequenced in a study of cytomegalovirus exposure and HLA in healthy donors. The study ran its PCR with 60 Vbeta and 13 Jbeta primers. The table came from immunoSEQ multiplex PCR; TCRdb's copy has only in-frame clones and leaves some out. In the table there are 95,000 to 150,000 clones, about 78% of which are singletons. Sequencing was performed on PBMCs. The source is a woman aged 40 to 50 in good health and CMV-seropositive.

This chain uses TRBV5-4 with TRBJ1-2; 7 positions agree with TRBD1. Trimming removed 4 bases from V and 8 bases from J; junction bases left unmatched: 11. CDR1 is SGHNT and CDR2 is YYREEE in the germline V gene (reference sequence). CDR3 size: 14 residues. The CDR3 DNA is TGTGCCAGCAGCGCGCGACAGGGTGGCTCCGGCTACACCTTC. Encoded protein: CASSARQGGSGYTF.

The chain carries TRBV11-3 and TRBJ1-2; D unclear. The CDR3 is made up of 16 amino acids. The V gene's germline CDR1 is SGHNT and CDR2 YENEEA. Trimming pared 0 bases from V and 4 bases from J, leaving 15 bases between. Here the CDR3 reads CASSLEWQAKLYGYTF. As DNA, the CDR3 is TGTGCCAGCAGCTTAGAATGGCAGGCGAAACTCTATGGCTACACCTTC.

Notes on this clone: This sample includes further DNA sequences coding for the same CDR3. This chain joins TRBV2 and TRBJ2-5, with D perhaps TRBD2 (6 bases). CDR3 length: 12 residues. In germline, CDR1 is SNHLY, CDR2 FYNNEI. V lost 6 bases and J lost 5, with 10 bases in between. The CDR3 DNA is TGTGCCAGCAGGGACCGGGGGGAGACCCAGTACTTC. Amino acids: CASRDRGETQYF.

CDR3 sequence reads: CASSRDRVTYEQYF. The CDR3 coding sequence is TGTGCCAGCAGTCGGGACAGGGTCACCTACGAGCAGTACTTC. The chain uses TRBV14 and TRBJ2-7; 9 nucleotides agree with TRBD1. With 6 bases clipped from V and 2 bases from J, the junction kept 5 bases outside the gene matches. This CDR3 has 14 residues. Germline-derived CDR1 and CDR2 are SGHDN and FVKESK.

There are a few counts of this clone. The CDR3 sequence: CASSRQGSYNEQFF. In nucleotides, the CDR3 is TGTGCCAGCAGTCGACAGGGTAGCTACAATGAGCAGTTCTTC. The chain carries TRBV6-6 and TRBJ2-1; 7 bases are a match to TRBD1. Looked up from germline, CDR1 is MNHNY and CDR2 is SVGAGI (reference sequence). After removal of 5 bases from V and 3 bases from J, the junction contained 4 bases not matched to a gene. The CDR3 runs to 14 residues.